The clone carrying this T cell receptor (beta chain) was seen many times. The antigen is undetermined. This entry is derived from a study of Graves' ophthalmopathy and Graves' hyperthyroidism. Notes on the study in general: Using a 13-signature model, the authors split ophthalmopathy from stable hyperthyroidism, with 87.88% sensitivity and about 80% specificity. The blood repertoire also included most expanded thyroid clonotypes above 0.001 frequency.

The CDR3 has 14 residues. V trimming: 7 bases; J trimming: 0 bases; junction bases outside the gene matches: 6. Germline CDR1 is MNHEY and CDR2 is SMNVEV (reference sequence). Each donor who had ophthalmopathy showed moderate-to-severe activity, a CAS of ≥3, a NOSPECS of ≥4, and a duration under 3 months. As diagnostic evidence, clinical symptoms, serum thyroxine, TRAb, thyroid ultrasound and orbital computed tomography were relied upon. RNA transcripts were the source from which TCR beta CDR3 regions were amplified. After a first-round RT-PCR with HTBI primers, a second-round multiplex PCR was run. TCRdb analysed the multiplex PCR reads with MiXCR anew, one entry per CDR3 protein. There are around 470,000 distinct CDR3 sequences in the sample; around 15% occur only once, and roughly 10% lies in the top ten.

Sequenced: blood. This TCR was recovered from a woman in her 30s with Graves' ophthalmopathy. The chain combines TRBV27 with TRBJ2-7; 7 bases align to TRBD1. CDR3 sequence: CASNRAGGSYEQYF. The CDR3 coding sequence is TGTGCCAGCAATAGGGCAGGGGGCTCCTACGAGCAGTACTTC.